This T cell receptor beta chain appears in the sequencing data of a study of patients and donors after allogeneic stem cell transplantation. One entry per CDR3 protein, called by TCRdb with MiXCR from the RT-PCR reads. The profile covers fewer than 500,000 distinct CDR3 sequences, with 16% appearing a single time and around 6.8% taken by the ten largest. This clonotype came up a few times. V lost 6 bases to trimming and J lost 1 base, with 15 bases between them. This CDR3 has 15 amino acids. CDR1 is MNHEY and CDR2 is SVGEGT in the germline V gene. This rearrangement joins TRBV6-2 or TRBV6-3 to TRBJ1-1, with D uncertain. This TCR was sampled from a human donor who was either an allogeneic HSCT recipient or a stem cell or donor lymphocyte infusion donor (not recorded which). It is not recorded whose cells these are; they may come from a transplant donor. The sample comprised blood, either unsorted or a sorted T cell fraction (not recorded which). The CDR3 protein is CASSIFSWGNTEAFF. The CDR3, as DNA: TGTGCCAGCAGCATTTTTTCGTGGGGGAACACTGAAGCTTTCTTT.